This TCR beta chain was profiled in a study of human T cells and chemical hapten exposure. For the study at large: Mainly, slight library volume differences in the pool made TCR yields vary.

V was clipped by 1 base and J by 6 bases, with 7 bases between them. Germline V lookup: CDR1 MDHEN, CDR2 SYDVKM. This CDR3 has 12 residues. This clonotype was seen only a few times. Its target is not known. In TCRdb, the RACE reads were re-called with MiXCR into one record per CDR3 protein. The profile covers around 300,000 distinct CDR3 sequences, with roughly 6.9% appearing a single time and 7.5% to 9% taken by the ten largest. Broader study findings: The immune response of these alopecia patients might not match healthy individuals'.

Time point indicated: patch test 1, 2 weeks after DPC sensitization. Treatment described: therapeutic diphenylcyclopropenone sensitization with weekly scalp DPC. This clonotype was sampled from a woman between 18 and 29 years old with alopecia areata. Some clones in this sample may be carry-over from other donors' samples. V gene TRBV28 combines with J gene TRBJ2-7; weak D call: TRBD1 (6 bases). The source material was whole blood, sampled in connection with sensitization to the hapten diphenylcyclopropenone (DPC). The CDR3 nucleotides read TGTGCCAGCAGTTTATTGGGGGCCGAGCAGTACTTC. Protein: CASSLLGAEQYF.